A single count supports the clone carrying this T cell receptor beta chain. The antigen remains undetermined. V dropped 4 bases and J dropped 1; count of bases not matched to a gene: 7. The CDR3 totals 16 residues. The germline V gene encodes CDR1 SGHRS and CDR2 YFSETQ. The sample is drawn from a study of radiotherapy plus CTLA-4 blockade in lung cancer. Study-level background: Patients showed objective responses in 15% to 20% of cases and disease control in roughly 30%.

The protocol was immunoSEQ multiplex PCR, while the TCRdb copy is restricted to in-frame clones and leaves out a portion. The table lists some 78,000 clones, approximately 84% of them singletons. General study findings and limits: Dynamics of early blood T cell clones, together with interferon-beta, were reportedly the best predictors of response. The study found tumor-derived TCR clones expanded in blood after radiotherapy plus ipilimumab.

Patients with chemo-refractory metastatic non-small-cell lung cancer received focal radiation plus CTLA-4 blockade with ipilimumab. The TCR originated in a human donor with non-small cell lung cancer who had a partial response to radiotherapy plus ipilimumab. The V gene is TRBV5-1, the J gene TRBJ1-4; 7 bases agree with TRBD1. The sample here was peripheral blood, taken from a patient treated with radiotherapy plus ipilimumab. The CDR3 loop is CASSPKNRGTNEKLFF. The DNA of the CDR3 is TGCGCCAGCAGCCCGAAAAACAGGGGAACTAATGAAAAACTGTTTTTT.